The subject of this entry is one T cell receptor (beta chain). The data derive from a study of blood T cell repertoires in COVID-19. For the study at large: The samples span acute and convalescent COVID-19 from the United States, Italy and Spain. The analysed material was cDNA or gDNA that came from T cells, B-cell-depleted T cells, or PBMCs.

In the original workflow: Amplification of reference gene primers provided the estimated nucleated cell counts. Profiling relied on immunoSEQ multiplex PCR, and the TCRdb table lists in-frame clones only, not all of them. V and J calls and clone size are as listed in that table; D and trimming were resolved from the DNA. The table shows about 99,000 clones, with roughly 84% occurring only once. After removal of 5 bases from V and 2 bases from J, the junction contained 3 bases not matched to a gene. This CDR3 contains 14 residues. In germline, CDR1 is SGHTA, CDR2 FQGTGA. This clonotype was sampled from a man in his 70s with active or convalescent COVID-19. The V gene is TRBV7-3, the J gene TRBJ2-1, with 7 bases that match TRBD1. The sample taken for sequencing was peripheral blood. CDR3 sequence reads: CASSPGTAYNEQFF. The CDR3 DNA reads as TGTGCCAGCAGCCCCGGGACAGCCTACAATGAGCAGTTCTTC.